This TCR beta chain was sequenced during a study of T cell responses to AZD1222 COVID-19 vaccine. Using immunoSEQ multiplex PCR, the repertoire was profiled, and TCRdb retains in-frame clones only, with some absent. The data contain 46,000 or so clones, 90% of them singletons. Germline V CDR1 and CDR2: SGHNT, YYREEE (reference sequence). J was trimmed by 6 bases and V by 0 bases; bases with no gene match: 8. CDR3 length: 16 residues. The chain uses TRBV5-4 and TRBJ2-3; 9 positions agree with TRBD2. Source: peripheral blood, taken 28 days after the second AZD1222 dose. This receptor was identified in an adult who received the AZD1222 COVID-19 vaccine. The CDR3: CASSLGELAGYDTQYF. The CDR3 nucleotides are TGTGCCAGCAGCTTGGGGGAACTAGCGGGTTACGATACGCAGTATTTT. Together with reference TRBV5-4 and TRBJ2-3, the CDR3 gives the full variable domain: ETGVTQSPTHLIKTRGQQVTLRCSSQSGHNTVSWYQQALGQGPQFIFQYYREEENGRGNFPPRFSGLQFPNYSSELNVNALELDDSALYLCASSLGELAGYDTQYFGPGTRLTVL.